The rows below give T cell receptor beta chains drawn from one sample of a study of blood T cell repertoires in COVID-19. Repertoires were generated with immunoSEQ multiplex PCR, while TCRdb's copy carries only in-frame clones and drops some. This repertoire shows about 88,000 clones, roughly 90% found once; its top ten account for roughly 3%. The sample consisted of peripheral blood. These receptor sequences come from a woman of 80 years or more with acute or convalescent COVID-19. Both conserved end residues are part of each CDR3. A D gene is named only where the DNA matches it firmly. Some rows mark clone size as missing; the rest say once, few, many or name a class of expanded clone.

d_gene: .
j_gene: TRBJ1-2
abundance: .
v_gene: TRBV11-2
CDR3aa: CASSLDGAYGYTF
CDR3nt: TGTGCCAGCAGCTTAGATGGAGCTTATGGCTACACCTTC

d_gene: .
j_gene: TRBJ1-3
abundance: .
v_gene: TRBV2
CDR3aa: CASSEWAGSGNTIYF
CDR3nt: TGTGCCAGCAGTGAGTGGGCAGGCTCTGGAAACACCATATATTTT

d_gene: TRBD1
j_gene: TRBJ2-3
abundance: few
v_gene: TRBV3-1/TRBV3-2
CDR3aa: CASSQGGQSTDTQYF
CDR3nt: TGTGCCAGCAGCCAAGGGGGACAGTCCACAGATACGCAGTATTTT

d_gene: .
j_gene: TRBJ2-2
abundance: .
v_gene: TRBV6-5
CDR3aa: CASSSPHRADGELFF
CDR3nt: TGTGCCAGCAGTTCCCCCCACAGGGCTGACGGGGAGCTGTTTTTT

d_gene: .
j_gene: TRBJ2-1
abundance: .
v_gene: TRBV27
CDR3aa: CASTNGGEQFF
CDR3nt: TGTGCCAGCACAAACGGGGGTGAGCAGTTCTTC

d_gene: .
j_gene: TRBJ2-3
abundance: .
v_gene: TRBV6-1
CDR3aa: CASSEGNLRVTDTQYF
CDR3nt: TGTGCCAGCAGTGAAGGGAATCTTCGGGTCACAGATACGCAGTATTTT

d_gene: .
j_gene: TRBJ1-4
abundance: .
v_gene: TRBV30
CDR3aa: CACYGTTNEKLFF
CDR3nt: TGTGCCTGTTACGGGACTACTAATGAAAAACTGTTTTTT

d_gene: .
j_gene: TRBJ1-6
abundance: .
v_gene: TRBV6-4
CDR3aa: CASSSTWNSPLHF
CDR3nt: TGTGCCAGCAGCTCGACTTGGAATTCACCCCTCCACTTT

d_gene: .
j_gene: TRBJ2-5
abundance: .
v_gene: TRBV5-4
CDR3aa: CASTAGLIAIGGETQYF
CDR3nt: TGTGCCAGCACGGCGGGACTTATCGCCATCGGGGGAGAGACCCAGTACTTC

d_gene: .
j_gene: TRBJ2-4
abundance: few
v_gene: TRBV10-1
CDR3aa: CASSEARGVLAKNIQYF
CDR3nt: TGCGCCAGCAGTGAGGCCAGGGGCGTGCTAGCCAAAAACATTCAGTACTTC

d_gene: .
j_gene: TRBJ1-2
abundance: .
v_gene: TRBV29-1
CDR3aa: CSVVGGVNYGYTF
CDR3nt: TGCAGCGTTGTAGGGGGGGTTAACTATGGCTACACCTTC

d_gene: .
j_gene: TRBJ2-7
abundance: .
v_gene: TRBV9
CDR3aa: CASSLDEGTEQYF
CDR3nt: TGTGCCAGCAGCCTCGACGAGGGTACGGAGCAGTACTTC

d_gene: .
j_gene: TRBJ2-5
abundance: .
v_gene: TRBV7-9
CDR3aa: CASSRQGWETQYF
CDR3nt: TGTGCCAGCAGCCGTCAGGGTTGGGAGACCCAGTACTTC

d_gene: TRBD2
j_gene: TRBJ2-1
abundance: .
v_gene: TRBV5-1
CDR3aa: CASSLDGGRAGDEQFF
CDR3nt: TGCGCCAGCAGCTTGGACGGCGGGAGGGCCGGGGATGAGCAGTTCTTC

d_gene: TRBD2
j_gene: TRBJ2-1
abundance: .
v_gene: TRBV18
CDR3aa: CASSPLTSGAGGEQFF
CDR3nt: TGTGCCAGCTCACCCCTGACTAGCGGGGCAGGTGGTGAGCAGTTCTTC

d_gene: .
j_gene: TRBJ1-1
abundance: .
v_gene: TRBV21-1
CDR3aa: CASSKAGGDRALNTEAFF
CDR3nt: TGTGCCAGCAGCAAAGCGGGGGGGGACAGGGCTCTCAACACTGAAGCTTTCTTT

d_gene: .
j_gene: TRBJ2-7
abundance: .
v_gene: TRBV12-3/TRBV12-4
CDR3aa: CASSSPSYEQYF
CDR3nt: TGTGCCAGCAGTTCTCCCTCCTACGAGCAGTACTTC

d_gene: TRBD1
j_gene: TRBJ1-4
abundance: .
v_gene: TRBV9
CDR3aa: CASSVTGTGGAANEKLFF
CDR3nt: TGTGCCAGCAGCGTAACCGGGACAGGGGGCGCCGCTAATGAAAAACTGTTTTTT

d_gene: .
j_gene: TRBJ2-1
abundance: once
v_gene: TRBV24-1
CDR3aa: CATSDSGGSYNEQFF
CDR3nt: TGTGCCACCAGTGATTCCGGGGGCTCCTACAATGAGCAGTTCTTC

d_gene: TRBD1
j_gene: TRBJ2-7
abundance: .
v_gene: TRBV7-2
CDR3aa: CASSLATGRYEQYF
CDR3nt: TGTGCCAGCAGCTTAGCGACAGGGAGATACGAGCAGTACTTC

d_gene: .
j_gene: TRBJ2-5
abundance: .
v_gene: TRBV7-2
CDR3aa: CASSFSRGMGQTQYF
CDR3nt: TGTGCCAGCAGCTTTTCCAGGGGAATGGGTCAGACCCAGTACTTC

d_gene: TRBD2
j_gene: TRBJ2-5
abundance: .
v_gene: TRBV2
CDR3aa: CASSFSPGLAGETQYF
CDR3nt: TGTGCCAGCAGTTTTAGCCCGGGACTAGCGGGAGAGACCCAGTACTTC

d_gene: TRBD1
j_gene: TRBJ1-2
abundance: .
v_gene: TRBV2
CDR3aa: CASTRTGGDGYTF
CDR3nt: TGTGCCAGCACCCGGACAGGGGGGGATGGCTACACCTTC

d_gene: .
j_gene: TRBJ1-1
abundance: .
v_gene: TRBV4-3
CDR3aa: CASSQDLRSTEAFF
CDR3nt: TGCGCCAGCAGCCAAGATTTGAGGAGCACTGAAGCTTTCTTT

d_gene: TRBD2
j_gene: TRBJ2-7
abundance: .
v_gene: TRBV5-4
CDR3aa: CASSLAGRVDEQYF
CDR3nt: TGTGCCAGCAGCTTGGCCGGGAGGGTCGACGAGCAGTACTTC

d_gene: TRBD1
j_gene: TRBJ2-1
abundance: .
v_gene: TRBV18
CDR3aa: CASSPGQGFDNEQFF
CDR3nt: TGTGCCAGCTCACCGGGACAGGGTTTTGACAATGAGCAGTTCTTC

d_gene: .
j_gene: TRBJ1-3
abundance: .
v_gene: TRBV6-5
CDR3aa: CASSSTESSGNTIYF
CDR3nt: TGTGCCAGCAGCTCGACAGAGAGCTCTGGAAACACCATATATTTT

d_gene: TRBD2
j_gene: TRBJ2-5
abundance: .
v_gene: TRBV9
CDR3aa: CASSIGTSEQETQYF
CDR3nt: TGTGCCAGCAGCATCGGGACTAGCGAGCAAGAGACCCAGTACTTC

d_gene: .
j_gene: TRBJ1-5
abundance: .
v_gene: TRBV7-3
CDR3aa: CASSLGPNQPQHF
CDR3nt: TGTGCCAGCAGCTTGGGGCCTAATCAGCCCCAGCATTTT

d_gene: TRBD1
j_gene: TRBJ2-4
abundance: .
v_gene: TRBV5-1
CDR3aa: CASSLAGGEIIQYF
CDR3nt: TGCGCCAGCAGCTTGGCAGGGGGCGAAATCATTCAGTACTTC

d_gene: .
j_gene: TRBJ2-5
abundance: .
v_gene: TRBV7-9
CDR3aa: CASVRAEQEETQYF
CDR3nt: TGTGCCAGCGTCAGGGCGGAGCAGGAAGAGACCCAGTACTTC

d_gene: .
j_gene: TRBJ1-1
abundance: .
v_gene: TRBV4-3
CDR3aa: CASSQTLWGGTEAFF
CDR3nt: TGCGCCAGCAGCCAGACACTTTGGGGGGGGACTGAAGCTTTCTTT

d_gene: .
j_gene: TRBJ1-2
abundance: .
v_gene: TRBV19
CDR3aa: CASTGFGYGYTF
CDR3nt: TGTGCCAGTACAGGGTTCGGCTATGGCTACACCTTC

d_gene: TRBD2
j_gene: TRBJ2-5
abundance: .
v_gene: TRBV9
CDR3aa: CASSVGLAGGLQETQYF
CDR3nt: TGTGCCAGCAGCGTAGGGCTAGCGGGAGGATTACAAGAGACCCAGTACTTC